Reported below is one T cell receptor beta chain. This sample stems from a study of T cell repertoires and Cas9 in healthy adults. Here immunoSEQ multiplex PCR was the method, and the copy in TCRdb shows in-frame clones only, minus some. The sample has 20,000 to 25,000 clones, about 90% seen once. The receptor was isolated from a human donor in good health. The sequenced material came from CD4+ effector T cells (CD127+, CD25-, CD137-, CD154-) from PBMCs; culture status not recorded.

In DNA, the CDR3 is TGTGCCAGCAGCGCCCGGACTAGCGGTGACAATGAGCAGTTCTTC. Translated: CASSARTSGDNEQFF. The V and J genes are TRBV9 and TRBJ2-1; 10 bases fit TRBD2. This CDR3 has 15 amino acids. From germline, CDR1 is SGDLS and CDR2 YYNGEE. The trim removed 3 bases at V and 5 bases at J, leaving 5 bases unmatched.